Included here is one T cell receptor beta chain sequence, with context. This clone's antigen is unknown. No much larger clone is present one base from it, and per-base qualities are unavailable. Library preparation employed the immunoSEQ multiplex PCR assay. A mixture of 60 forward primers for TCR Vbeta segments and 13 reverse primers for TCR Jbeta segments was used in the multiplex PCR. The CDR3 region of rearranged TCR beta genes was amplified from genomic DNA with a multiplex PCR assay. The Illumina HiSeq System was used to sequence the amplified TCR beta libraries as 87-base-pair reads. Concerning the study's data processing: Across the 670 or so repertoires, a later analysis counted approximately 75 million unique TCR beta chains, roughly 11 million of which were shared by at least two donors. To remove PCR and sequencing errors, raw reads were error-corrected and collapsed into unique sequences using a nearest-neighbor algorithm that merged closely related sequences. Alignment of CDR3 sequences to IMGT reference sequences was used to assign V, D and J gene segments. For a sequence to be retained, at least a six-nucleotide match to both a V gene segment and a J gene segment was required. A rearrangement was called productive if the CDR3 had no stop codons and remained in frame with V and J, and every other rearrangement was called non-productive. Following IMGT convention, CDR3 was defined as the stretch from the second conserved V-encoded cysteine up to the conserved J-encoded phenylalanine. In an earlier analysis of around 540 of the donors, sequences lacking an unambiguous match to a single V gene segment were excluded. In an earlier analysis of about 590 of the donors, a V segment was called functional when productive rearrangements were above 56.7%, and segregating when the standard deviation between donors exceeded 5%. To diagnose cytomegalovirus status from the catalog of TCR beta chain sequences, a statistical classification framework was built. A later analysis assigned V and J genes by comparing TCR nucleotide sequences with IMGT/GENE-DB human TR gene sequences. The TCRdist pipeline was used in a later analysis to assign CDR3 sequences and most-parsimonious VDJ recombination scenarios. In a later analysis, every TCR beta chain was defined by the combination of its CDR3 amino acid sequence and its V-gene family, and reads without a unique V-gene family were dropped. In a later analysis, 450 to 600 highly shared, low-generation-probability nucleotide sequences were removed to address suspected cross-contamination and a sequencing artifact. A later analysis calculated a clonal expansion index for each public chain from normalized within-repertoire ranks of inferred template counts. In a later analysis, generation probabilities were computed with a VDJ recombination model fitted to out-of-frame rearrangements, and the resulting probabilities were checked against IGoR. Hypergeometric tests were used in a later analysis to score TCR-TCR, TCR-HLA and TCR-CMV co-occurrence, with a repertoire-size bias correction applied to the TCR pairs. False discovery rates were estimated in a later analysis by permuting HLA or CMV assignments 20 times. In a later analysis, co-occurring TCRs were grouped using DBSCAN, with TCRdist sequence similarity added in when clustering inside HLA-allele-positive subsets. Repertoires with fewer than 30,000 or more than 120,000 public chains, plus five repertoires with anomalous nucleotide sharing, were excluded from co-occurrence clustering. TCRdb's version of the immuneACCESS table is confined to in-frame rearrangements and falls short of the full clone set. An unresolved V gene accounts for under half of the shortfall where checked; the remainder is of unknown origin. V and J calls and clone size follow that table, whereas D and trimming were derived from the DNA. In all, the sample holds tens of thousands of clones, and less than 75% of those were seen once. Of the sample, around 5.5% is held by the ten largest clones.

The cohort consisted of some 730 healthy bone marrow donors. At the time of sampling, every cohort member was nominally healthy, though immune exposures that went unrecorded were likely present. The donor was CMV seropositive and was included in the group of 300 or so seropositive cohort members. Every donor gave a peripheral blood sample, and the peripheral blood mononuclear cells from that sample were used for TCR beta sequencing. Genomic DNA extraction from the blood cell samples was performed with the Qiagen DNeasy Blood Extraction Kit. This sample was included in a study of cytomegalovirus exposure and HLA in healthy donors (dated 2017 in TCRdb). A note on the overall study: An earlier analysis of some 600 of the donors reported 276 Gb of sequence data and 117 million unique TCR beta sequences obtained from about 180 million T cells. Approximately 310 gigabases of sequencing data and approximately 80 million unique TCR sequences were included in an early release covering around 650 HLA-typed donors. Of the roughly 400 genotyped donors, 65% to 90% fell in the genetic ancestry cluster associated with self-reported Caucasian donors. The study was designed to test whether signatures of past pathogen exposure could be identified by cataloging public T cell receptors. Using immunosequencing, the study profiled T cell repertoires from 640 or so subjects and related those repertoires to cytomegalovirus serostatus. Besides the first cohort of more than 650 subjects, a separate validation cohort made up of 120 or so different subjects was used. To predict cytomegalovirus infection status, the study brought together high-throughput TCR immunosequencing, statistical association of individual TCRs with disease status, and machine learning. To study patterns of TCR occurrence, a later analysis re-analyzed previously published TCR beta repertoires from 666 donors and added high-resolution HLA genotyping. The later analysis used no new phenotypic data to find candidate immune exposures, relying instead on TCR beta sequences and their occurrence across donors. To decide whether each TCR beta V gene segment behaved as functional or pseudogenic, an earlier analysis of approximately 590 of the donors relied on high-throughput TCR beta sequencing. Donor age, sex, ethnicity and CMV serostatus were compiled alongside the repertoire data. A later genetic analysis took genome-wide SNP genotypes for 398 of the 666 donors and used that subset as a discovery cohort. Every discovery cohort repertoire had been produced on one sequencing platform. Class I and class II HLA loci were covered by the typing at four-digit resolution. The number of typed donors differed by locus: 629-630 for A, B, C, DRB1 and DQB1; 500 to 550 for DQA1; roughly 600 for DPA1; and some 450 for DPB1. Because of strong linkage in the cohort, roughly five DR-DQ haplotypes were treated as single units for association and clustering. Among about 390 genotyped donors of the cohort, an average of around 240,000 unique TCR beta nucleotide sequences were sequenced per donor, around a sixth of them non-productive.

Taken from the germline V gene, the CDR1 and CDR2 loops are MGHDK and SYGVNS. V ends up 4 bases short and J 4 bases short, with an unmatched junction base count of 11. Including cysteine and phenylalanine, the CDR3 has 17 amino acids. CDR3 DNA is the only sequence kept; it has 51 bases, read in frame from the first base. Overall study outcomes, separate from this receptor: The classifier was reported to diagnose cytomegalovirus status with high specificity and sensitivity in both the original cohort and the validation cohort. In a later genetic analysis, a missense DCLRE1C variant was associated with V-gene and J-gene trimming of TCR beta chains, and the association was replicated in an independent cohort. The presence/absence analyses assumed that sequencing depth was roughly uniform across donors, and that assumption may not be true. In the study, some 160 TCR beta chains were listed as associated with cytomegalovirus. A further reported finding was that TCR beta sequences accurately predicted the HLA-A and HLA-B alleles for most subjects in the first cohort. In a later analysis, several top co-occurrence clusters were reported to appear linked to parvovirus B19, influenza, CMV and Epstein-Barr virus. Three of the identified cytomegalovirus-associated TCR beta chains were confirmed in vitro to be specific for cytomegalovirus antigens. A later analysis found that HLA-associated TCR beta chains were more clonally expanded and had lower generation probabilities than equally common non-associated chains. A later analysis associated 15,000 or so TCR beta sequences with specific HLA alleles at a false discovery rate of 0.05. Compared with the 666-donor mean, donors in an Asian-associated ancestry cluster had fewer N-insertions in productive TCRs, according to a later genetic analysis. A group of highly shared sequence variants was considered likely to be a technical artifact of the sequencing pipeline. Strong co-occurrence of HLA alleles, especially DR and DQ, made assigning TCR associations to individual alleles difficult. In an earlier analysis of over 550 of the donors, most TCR beta V segments were observed in productive rearrangements about 87% or about 30% of the time, broadly matching IMGT annotations. Correlated functional status among segregating V segments might reflect linkage disequilibrium, but an unknown experimental factor could not be ruled out. Immune exposure information for the cohort was limited to CMV serostatus. Because counts were too low, about 15 rarely observed V segments, including chromosome 9 orphons, were left out of the earlier analysis of some 600 of the donors. The authors suggested that the approach could potentially be generalized to other disease states and immunological phenotypes. HLA typing was unavailable for some donors at each locus, so association tests used only the typed subset. According to a later analysis, TCR association rates differed among HLA loci, with DRB1 alleles showing the most associated TCRs and HLA-C alleles showing the fewest. Only TCR beta chains were sequenced in this cohort, and the absence of alpha or paired-chain data limited detectable features. Some IMGT-functional V segments, including TRBV6-2 and TRBV6-3, could not be distinguished by the 87-base-pair reads and were therefore excluded. While some public TCRs were present in many individuals, most TCR sequences turned up only very rarely across donors. A later analysis found that most CMV-associated TCR beta chains appeared HLA-restricted, with HLA associations seemingly driven largely by CMV exposure.

This TCR derives from a woman aged 25 to 39 in good health and CMV-seropositive. The chain joins TRBV25-1 to TRBJ2-1, and 9 junctional nucleotides match TRBD1. Sequenced sample: PBMCs. The nucleotide sequence is TGTGCCAGCAGTGGTACAGGGGGCCCCTCAGTTTACAATGAGCAGTTCTTC. Its translation is CASSGTGGPSVYNEQFF.